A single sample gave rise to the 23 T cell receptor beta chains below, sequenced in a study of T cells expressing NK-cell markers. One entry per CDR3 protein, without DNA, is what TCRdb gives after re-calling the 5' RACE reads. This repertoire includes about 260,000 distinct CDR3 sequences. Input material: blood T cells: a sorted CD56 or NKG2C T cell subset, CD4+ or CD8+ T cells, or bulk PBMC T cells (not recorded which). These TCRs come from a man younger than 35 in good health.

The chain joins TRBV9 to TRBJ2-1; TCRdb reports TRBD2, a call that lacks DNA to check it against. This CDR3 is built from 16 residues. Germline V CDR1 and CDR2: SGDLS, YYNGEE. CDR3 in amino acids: CASSPRGGLAGVEQFF.

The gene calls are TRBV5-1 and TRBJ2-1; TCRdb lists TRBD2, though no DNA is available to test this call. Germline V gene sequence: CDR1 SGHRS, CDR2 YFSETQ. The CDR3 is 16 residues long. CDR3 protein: CASSLDSGSHPNEQFF. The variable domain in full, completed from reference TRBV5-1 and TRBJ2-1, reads KAGVTQTPRYLIKTRGQQVTLSCSPISGHRSVSWYQQTPGQGLQFLFEYFSETQRNKGNFPGRFSGRQFSNSRSEMNVSTLELGDSALYLCASSLDSGSHPNEQFFGPGTRLTVL.

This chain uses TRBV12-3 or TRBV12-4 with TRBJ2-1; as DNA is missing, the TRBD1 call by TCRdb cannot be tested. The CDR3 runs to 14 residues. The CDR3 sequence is CASAAGLRLKEQFF.

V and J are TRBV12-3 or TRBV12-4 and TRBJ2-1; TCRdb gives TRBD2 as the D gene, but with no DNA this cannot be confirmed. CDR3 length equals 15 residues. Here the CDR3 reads CASSLIAGGSNEQFF.

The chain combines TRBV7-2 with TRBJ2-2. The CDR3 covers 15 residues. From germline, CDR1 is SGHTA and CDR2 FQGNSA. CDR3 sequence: CASSLTGEITGELFF. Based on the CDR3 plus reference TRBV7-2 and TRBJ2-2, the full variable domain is GAGVSQSPSNKVTEKGKDVELRCDPISGHTALYWYRQSLGQGLEFLIYFQGNSAPDKSGLPSDRFSAERTGGSVSTLTIQRTQQEDSAVYLCASSLTGEITGELFFGEGSRLTVL.

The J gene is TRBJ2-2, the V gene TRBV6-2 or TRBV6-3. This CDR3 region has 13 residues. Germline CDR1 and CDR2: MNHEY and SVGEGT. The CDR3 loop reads CASSSQIPGELFF.

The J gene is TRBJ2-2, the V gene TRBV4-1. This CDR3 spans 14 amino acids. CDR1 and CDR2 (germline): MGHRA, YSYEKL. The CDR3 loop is CASSQGLNTGELFF.

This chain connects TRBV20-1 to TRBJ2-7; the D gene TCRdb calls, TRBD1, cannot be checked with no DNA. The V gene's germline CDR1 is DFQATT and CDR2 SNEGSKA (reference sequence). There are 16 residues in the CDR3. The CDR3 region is CSAPRGETGWNYEQYF.

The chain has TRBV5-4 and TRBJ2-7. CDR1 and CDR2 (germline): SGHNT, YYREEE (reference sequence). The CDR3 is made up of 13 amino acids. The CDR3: CASSLASVNEQYF. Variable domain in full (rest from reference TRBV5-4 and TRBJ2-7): ETGVTQSPTHLIKTRGQQVTLRCSSQSGHNTVSWYQQALGQGPQFIFQYYREEENGRGNFPPRFSGLQFPNYSSELNVNALELDDSALYLCASSLASVNEQYFGPGTRLTVT.

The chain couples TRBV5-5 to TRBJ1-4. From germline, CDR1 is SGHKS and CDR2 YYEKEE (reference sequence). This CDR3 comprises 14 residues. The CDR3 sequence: CASSADSWQEKLFF. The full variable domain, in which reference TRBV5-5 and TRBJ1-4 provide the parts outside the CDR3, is DAGVTQSPTHLIKTRGQQVTLRCSPISGHKSVSWYQQVLGQGPQFIFQYYEKEERGRGNFPDRFSARQFPNYSSELNVNALLLGDSALYLCASSADSWQEKLFFGSGTQLSVL.

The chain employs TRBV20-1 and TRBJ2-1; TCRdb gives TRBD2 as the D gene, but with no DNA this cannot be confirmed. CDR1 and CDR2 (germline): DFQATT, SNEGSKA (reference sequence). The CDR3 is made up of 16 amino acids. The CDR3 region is CSALQGTSGRSGEQFF.

The CDR3 protein is CASSFPLEGVSHEQFF. The V call is TRBV5-1, the J call TRBJ2-1; TCRdb's D gene call, TRBD1, goes unchecked for lack of DNA. The CDR3 contains 16 residues. From germline, CDR1 is SGHRS and CDR2 YFSETQ.

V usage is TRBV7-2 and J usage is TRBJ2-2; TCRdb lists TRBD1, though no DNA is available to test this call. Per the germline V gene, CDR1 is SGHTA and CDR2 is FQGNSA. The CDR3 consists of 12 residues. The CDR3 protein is CASKPWGGELFF.

The CDR3 reads CASSVGIGENSNQPQHF. The rearrangement links TRBV9 to TRBJ1-5. The length of the CDR3 is 17 residues. Germline CDR1 reads SGDLS; CDR2 reads YYNGEE.

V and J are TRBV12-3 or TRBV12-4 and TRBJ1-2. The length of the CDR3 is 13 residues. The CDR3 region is CASSPVGHYGYTF.

This CDR3 reads CASRLAGVYEQYF. The rearrangement joins TRBV5-1 to TRBJ2-7. CDR1 and CDR2 from the germline V gene are SGHRS and YFSETQ. The CDR3 loop spans 13 amino acids.

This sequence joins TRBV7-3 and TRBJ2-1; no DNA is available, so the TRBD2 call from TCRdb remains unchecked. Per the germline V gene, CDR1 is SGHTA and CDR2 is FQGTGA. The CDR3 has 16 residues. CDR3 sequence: CASSPLTSGPYNEQFF.

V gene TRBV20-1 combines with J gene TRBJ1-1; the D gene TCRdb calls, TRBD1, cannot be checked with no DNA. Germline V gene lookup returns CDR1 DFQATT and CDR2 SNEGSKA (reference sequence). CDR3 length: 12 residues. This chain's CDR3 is CSARDRARGAFF.

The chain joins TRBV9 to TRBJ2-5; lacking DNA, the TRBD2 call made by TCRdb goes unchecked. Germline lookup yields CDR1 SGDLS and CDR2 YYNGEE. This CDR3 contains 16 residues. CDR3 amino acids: CASSSPGTSGTETQYF.

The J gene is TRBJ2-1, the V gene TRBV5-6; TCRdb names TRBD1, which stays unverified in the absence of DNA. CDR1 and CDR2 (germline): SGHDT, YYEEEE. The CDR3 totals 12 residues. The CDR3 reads CASSYSQAQQFF.

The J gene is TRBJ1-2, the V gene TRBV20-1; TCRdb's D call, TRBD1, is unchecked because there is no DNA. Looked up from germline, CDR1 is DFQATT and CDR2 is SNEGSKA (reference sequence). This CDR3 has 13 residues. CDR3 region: CSARQQGYYGYTF.

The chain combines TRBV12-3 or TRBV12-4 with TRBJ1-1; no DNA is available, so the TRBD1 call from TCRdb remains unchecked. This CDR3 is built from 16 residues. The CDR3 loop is CASSLRTGIRNTEAFF.

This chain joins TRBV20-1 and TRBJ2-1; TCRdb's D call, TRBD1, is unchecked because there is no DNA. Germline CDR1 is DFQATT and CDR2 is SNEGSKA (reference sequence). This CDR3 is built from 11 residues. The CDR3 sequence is CSARLPPIEFF.